The clone carrying this T cell receptor beta chain has a handful of counts. Method: immunoSEQ multiplex PCR; TCRdb's copy keeps in-frame clones and lacks some. The repertoire holds 45,000 to 60,000 clones, with more than 65% as singletons. The CDR3 runs 13 residues. V lost 5 bases and J 5 bases, leaving 12 bases between the germline ends. The germline CDR1 and CDR2 sequences are MNHEY and SVGAGI. The data are from a study of T cells in tumors after PD-1 blockade. This sequence originates from a human donor with basal cell carcinoma. This specimen was PBMCs, taken before anti-PD-1 treatment. The V call is TRBV6-5, the J call TRBJ2-5, with TRBD1 as a possible D gene (5 bases). This CDR3 is CASSPGIYETQYF. The CDR3 region has the DNA TGTGCCAGCAGTCCAGGGATTTACGAGACCCAGTACTTC.